The 25 T cell receptor beta chains below all came from one sample that was sequenced in a study of blood T cell repertoires in COVID-19. Using immunoSEQ multiplex PCR, the repertoire was profiled, and TCRdb retains in-frame clones only, with some absent. Among 150,000 or so clones, about 83% were seen once, and the ten largest hold about 9.4%. Sequenced input: peripheral blood. Receptors were obtained from a woman in her 70s with COVID-19, enrolled during active disease.

The V gene is TRBV7-4, the J gene TRBJ2-2, with 11 bases matching TRBD2. Germline lookup yields CDR1 SGHVT and CDR2 SQSDAQ. This CDR3 is 18 amino acids long. V dropped 5 bases and J dropped 0; count of bases not matched to a gene: 8. CDR3 loop: CASSPTSGGQTNTGELFF. The CDR3, as DNA: TGTGCCAGCAGCCCCACTAGCGGGGGCCAGACGAACACCGGGGAGCTGTTTTTT. Supplemented by reference TRBV7-4 and TRBJ2-2, the full variable domain reads GAGVSQSPRYKVAKRGRDVALRCDSISGHVTLYWYRQTLGQGSEVLTYSQSDAQRDKSGRPSGRFSAERPERSVSTLKIQRTEQGDSAVYLCASSPTSGGQTNTGELFFGEGSRLTVL.

V usage is TRBV9 and J usage is TRBJ1-1; D is unclear. Germline assignment: CDR1 SGDLS and CDR2 YYNGEE. The CDR3 consists of 14 residues. Trimming took 4 bases from V and 2 from J, leaving 12 bases between them. CDR3 coding DNA: TGTGCCAGCAGCCCCTCTATGGTTAACACTGAAGCTTTCTTT. The encoded protein is CASSPSMVNTEAFF.

This clone has more than one count but fewer than ten. V and J are TRBV30 and TRBJ2-3, with 9 nucleotides matching TRBD2. Germline loops: CDR1 GTSNPN, CDR2 SVGIG (reference sequence). CDR3 size: 14 residues. V lost 6 bases and J lost 3; bases outside the gene matches: 7. CDR3 nucleotide sequence: TGTGCCTGCTCTCGCGGGGGGGAGACAGATACGCAGTATTTT. Encoded protein: CACSRGGETDTQYF.

This chain joins TRBV3-1 (or the pseudogene TRBV3-2) and TRBJ1-1; 11 nucleotides agree with TRBD1. This CDR3 is built from 15 residues. V was clipped by 4 bases and J by 3 bases; unmatched bases: 4. Germline-derived CDR1 and CDR2 are LGHDT and YNNKEL (reference sequence). The CDR3 DNA reads TGTGCCAGCAGCCCATGGGACAGGGGGGACACTGAAGCTTTCTTT. Translation: CASSPWDRGDTEAFF.

The sample holds one count of this clone. The chain links TRBV3-1 (or the pseudogene TRBV3-2) to TRBJ1-1; unclear D gene. This CDR3 region has 15 residues. Germline V lookup: CDR1 LGHDT, CDR2 YNNKEL (reference sequence). The V end lost 1 base, the J end lost 1 base, and 10 bases lay between the germline ends. CDR3 sequence (DNA): TGTGCCAGCAGCCAAGGTGGAGTTACGAACACTGAAGCTTTCTTT. Its translation: CASSQGGVTNTEAFF.

About this clone itself: Within the sample, other DNA sequences also encode this same CDR3. The chain employs TRBV6-5 and TRBJ1-3, with no clear D. Trimming took off 6 bases at V and 1 base at J, with 4 bases between the two ends. Germline V lookup: CDR1 MNHEY, CDR2 SVGAGI. This CDR3 contains 12 residues. The CDR3 reads CASRSSGNTIYF. CDR3 coding DNA: TGTGCCAGCAGGTCTTCTGGAAACACCATATATTTT.

The chain couples TRBV11-3 to TRBJ1-1; no reliable D call. The CDR3 length is 13 residues. The V end was cut by 3 bases, the J end by 1 base, with 6 bases between. CDR1 and CDR2 from the germline V gene are SGHNT and YENEEA. The CDR3 DNA is TGTGCCAGCAGCTTGGAGGGGAACACTGAAGCTTTCTTT. Encoded protein: CASSLEGNTEAFF.

The rearrangement uses TRBV2 and TRBJ1-4; 7 positions match TRBD1. CDR1 and CDR2 (germline): SNHLY, FYNNEI. The CDR3 runs 15 residues. V shed 6 bases and J 10 bases; nucleotides not matched to a gene: 14. CDR3 sequence: CASRVGTADQGKLFF. The CDR3 nucleotides read TGTGCCAGCAGGGTCGGGACAGCCGACCAGGGAAAACTGTTTTTT.

The V and J genes are TRBV27 and TRBJ2-3; no definite D call. V gave up 5 bases and J gave up 0 bases, with 18 bases separating them. Germline V gene lookup returns CDR1 MNHEY and CDR2 SMNVEV (reference sequence). This CDR3 has 17 amino acids. CDR3 coding DNA: TGTGCCAGCAGTCCGCACCTCGAACTCGCTAGCACAGATACGCAGTATTTT. As protein: CASSPHLELASTDTQYF.

CDR3 sequence (DNA): TGTGCCAGCAGCGAGGCCGGGACACCTAATTCACCCCTCCACTTT. Translated, it gives CASSEAGTPNSPLHF. This chain uses TRBV5-8 with TRBJ1-6, with a weak D call TRBD1 (6 bases). With 4 bases removed from V and 6 bases from J, the gap between germline ends came to 14 bases. Looked up from germline, CDR1 is SGHTS and CDR2 is YDEGEE. The CDR3 loop spans 15 amino acids.

This chain joins TRBV28 and TRBJ1-2; tentative D call: TRBD1 (6 bases). This CDR3 has 16 amino acids. Germline assignment: CDR1 MDHEN and CDR2 SYDVKM. V was shortened by 5 bases and J by 1 base, with 17 bases between the two germline ends. CDR3 DNA sequence: TGTGCCAGCAGTCCCCCCGGGGGGCTACATAACTATGGCTACACCTTC. This gives the protein CASSPPGGLHNYGYTF.

This sequence joins TRBV4-2 and TRBJ1-4; D perhaps matches TRBD1 (5 bases). Trimming removed 0 bases at V and 0 bases at J, with 14 bases between. Per germline, CDR1 LGHNA and CDR2 YNFKEQ. The CDR3 runs to 18 residues. CDR3 in DNA: TGTGCCAGCAGCCAAGATTCGGGCAGGGTCCCAACTAATGAAAAACTGTTTTTT. It translates to CASSQDSGRVPTNEKLFF.

V usage is TRBV3-1 (or the pseudogene TRBV3-2) and J usage is TRBJ1-4; a possible D gene is TRBD1 (6 bases). From germline, CDR1 is LGHDT and CDR2 YNNKEL (reference sequence). The V gene lost 5 bases and the J gene lost 0 bases, with 10 bases spanning the gap. This CDR3 region has 15 residues. CDR3: CASSFWTATNEKLFF. The DNA for the CDR3 is TGTGCCAGCAGCTTTTGGACAGCAACTAATGAAAAACTGTTTTTT.

This chain connects TRBV6-5 to TRBJ1-1, with D unclear. CDR1 and CDR2 from the germline V gene are MNHEY and SVGAGI. CDR3 length: 13 residues. Trimming left V 7 bases short and J 1 base short, with 10 bases between. CDR3 sequence: CASKSRENTEAFF. CDR3 nucleotides: TGTGCCAGCAAGTCGAGGGAGAACACTGAAGCTTTCTTT.

V is TRBV28 and J is TRBJ2-5; 8 bases line up with TRBD1. The V and J ends lost 5 bases and 7 bases, in that order; junction bases with no gene match: 12. CDR1 and CDR2 (germline): MDHEN, SYDVKM. The length of the CDR3 is 15 residues. The CDR3 protein is CASSTPRGQGATQYF. The DNA for the CDR3 is TGTGCCAGCAGTACACCCCGAGGACAGGGAGCGACCCAGTACTTC. Combining the CDR3 with reference TRBV28 and TRBJ2-5 gives the whole variable domain DVKVTQSSRYLVKRTGEKVFLECVQDMDHENMFWYRQDPGLGLRLIYFSYDVKMKEKGDIPEGYSVSREKKERFSLILESASTNQTSMYLCASSTPRGQGATQYFGPGTRLLVL.

This clone was recorded once. V gene TRBV25-1 combines with J gene TRBJ1-6; 8 bases map to TRBD1. There are 15 residues in the CDR3. The germline V gene has CDR1 MGHDK and CDR2 SYGVNS. V lost 4 bases and J lost 5; bases outside the gene matches: 4. CDR3 in DNA: TGTGCCAGCAGTGCCGGACAGGGAGATAATTCACCCCTCCACTTT. This encodes CASSAGQGDNSPLHF.

The chain is built from TRBV2 and TRBJ2-5; D gene unclear. Trimming stripped 7 bases from V and 5 bases from J, with 11 bases between. The CDR3 is 12 amino acids. Germline CDR1 and CDR2: SNHLY and FYNNEI. CDR3 DNA: TGTGCCAGCACAAGACCGCGGGAGACCCAGTACTTC. This sequence encodes CASTRPRETQYF.

This CDR3 is CASSLTGDNSPLHF. The CDR3 DNA is TGTGCCAGCAGCCTGACAGGGGACAATTCACCCCTCCACTTT. The gene calls are TRBV3-1 (or the pseudogene TRBV3-2) and TRBJ1-6; 8 bases map to TRBD1. V shed 4 bases, J shed 7 bases, and the junction held 3 bases outside the gene matches. The CDR3 has 14 amino acids. Germline CDR1 and CDR2: LGHDT and YNNKEL (reference sequence).

This clone was counted a single time. The chain has TRBV3-1 (or the pseudogene TRBV3-2) and TRBJ2-7; perhaps TRBD1 as D (6 bases). The V gene's germline CDR1 is LGHDT and CDR2 YNNKEL (reference sequence). CDR3 length: 15 amino acids. V gave up 1 base and J gave up 0 bases, with 10 bases separating them. The CDR3 spells CASSQGTASSYEQYF. CDR3 sequence (DNA): TGTGCCAGCAGCCAAGGGACAGCGAGCTCCTACGAGCAGTACTTC.

J is TRBJ1-3 and V is TRBV6-5, with a possible D match to TRBD1 (6 bases). Germline CDR1 reads MNHEY; CDR2 reads SVGAGI. The CDR3 length is 15 residues. With 6 bases removed from V and 2 bases from J, the gap between germline ends came to 14 bases. Here the CDR3 DNA reads TGTGCCAGCAGAGGGACACGGCTCCCTGGAAACACCATATATTTT. It is translated as CASRGTRLPGNTIYF.

The CDR3 region is CASSPRNTEAFF. The CDR3 DNA reads as TGTGCCAGCAGCCCGAGGAACACTGAAGCTTTCTTT. The chain is built from TRBV3-1 (or the pseudogene TRBV3-2) and TRBJ1-1, with D uncertain. Trimming took off 4 bases at V and 1 base at J, with 4 bases between the two ends. This CDR3 is 12 amino acids long. Germline-derived CDR1 and CDR2 are LGHDT and YNNKEL (reference sequence).

As DNA, the CDR3 is TGTGCCAGCAGTTTTATACATACCGGGACAGAGTTAAGTGGCTACACCTTC. It encodes CASSFIHTGTELSGYTF. The chain joins TRBV28 to TRBJ1-2; TRBD1 matches at 7 bases. The length of the CDR3 is 17 residues. CDR1 and CDR2 (germline): MDHEN, SYDVKM. The junction had 17 bases not matched to a gene; V was cut back by 3 bases and J by 7 bases.

The chain carries TRBV25-1 and TRBJ1-6; a possible D gene is TRBD1 (6 bases). The germline gives CDR1 MGHDK, CDR2 SYGVNS. The CDR3 extends over 16 amino acids. V lost 6 bases and J 5 bases, leaving 17 bases between the germline ends. CDR3 nucleotides: TGTGCCAGCAGCGAGCAGGGGACCCTGAATAATTCACCCCTCCACTTT. Protein: CASSEQGTLNNSPLHF. Together with reference TRBV25-1 and TRBJ1-6, the CDR3 gives the full variable domain: EADIYQTPRYLVIGTGKKITLECSQTMGHDKMYWYQQDPGMELHLIHYSYGVNSTEKGDLSSESTVSRIRTEHFPLTLESARPSHTSQYLCASSEQGTLNNSPLHFGNGTRLTVT.

V and J are TRBV6-5 and TRBJ2-5; 9 nucleotides agree with TRBD1. The CDR3 extends over 16 amino acids. V gave up 4 bases and J gave up 5 bases; unmatched junction bases: 11. Germline CDR1 reads MNHEY; CDR2 reads SVGAGI. CDR3 amino acids: CASSLTGTGSVETQYF. The DNA for the CDR3 is TGTGCCAGCAGTTTGACCGGGACAGGGTCCGTGGAGACCCAGTACTTC.

This chain links TRBV3-1 (or the pseudogene TRBV3-2) with TRBJ2-1; 10 nucleotides align to TRBD2. This CDR3 has 15 amino acids. CDR1 is LGHDT and CDR2 is YNNKEL in the germline V gene (reference sequence). J gave up 8 bases and V 7 bases, and 11 bases lay outside the gene matches. CDR3 bases: TGTGCCAGCAAACTCTCGGGACTAGCGCAGGATGAGCAGTTCTTC. It specifies CASKLSGLAQDEQFF.